The 4 T cell receptor beta chains given below trace back to one sample, sequenced in a study of cytomegalovirus exposure and HLA in healthy donors. Data came from immunoSEQ multiplex PCR; TCRdb stores just in-frame clones and leaves some out. The sample records some 130,000 clones, roughly 86% being singletons. Sequenced material: PBMCs. These receptors all stem from a woman younger than 45 in good health and CMV-seronegative.

The chain combines TRBV7-6 with TRBJ2-1, with D possibly being TRBD1 (5 bases). Germline-derived CDR1 and CDR2 are SGHVS and FNYEAQ. V was cut by 4 bases and J by 4 bases, with 14 bases left in between. The CDR3 loop spans 15 amino acids. The chain's CDR3 is CASSSGQRAYNEQFF. The CDR3 DNA reads TGTGCCAGCAGCTCCGGACAAAGGGCGTACAATGAGCAGTTCTTC.

The chain has TRBV15 and TRBJ1-2; D is possibly TRBD1 (5 bases). This CDR3 is 15 amino acids long. V was pared by 0 bases and J by 4 bases, with 12 bases between. Per germline, CDR1 LNHNV and CDR2 YYDKDF (reference sequence). The CDR3: CATSRDPGRVYGYTF. The CDR3 DNA reads TGTGCCACCAGCAGAGATCCGGGCAGGGTCTATGGCTACACCTTC.

V and J are TRBV18 and TRBJ1-4; 7 bases align to TRBD1. The length of the CDR3 is 15 residues. Germline lookup yields CDR1 KGHSH and CDR2 LQKENI. V shed 4 bases and J 0 bases; nucleotides not matched to a gene: 2. This chain's CDR3 is CASSRGTATNEKLFF. CDR3 bases: TGTGCCAGCTCACGAGGGACAGCAACTAATGAAAAACTGTTTTTT.

The chain has TRBV4-2 and TRBJ2-3; 14 nucleotides line up with TRBD2. The length of the CDR3 is 17 residues. The V and J ends lost 3 bases and 1 base, in that order; junction bases with no gene match: 3. Per germline, CDR1 LGHNA and CDR2 YNFKEQ. CDR3 loop: CASSQSGLAGGTDTQYF. The CDR3, as DNA: TGTGCCAGCAGCCAGTCGGGACTAGCGGGGGGCACAGATACGCAGTATTTT.